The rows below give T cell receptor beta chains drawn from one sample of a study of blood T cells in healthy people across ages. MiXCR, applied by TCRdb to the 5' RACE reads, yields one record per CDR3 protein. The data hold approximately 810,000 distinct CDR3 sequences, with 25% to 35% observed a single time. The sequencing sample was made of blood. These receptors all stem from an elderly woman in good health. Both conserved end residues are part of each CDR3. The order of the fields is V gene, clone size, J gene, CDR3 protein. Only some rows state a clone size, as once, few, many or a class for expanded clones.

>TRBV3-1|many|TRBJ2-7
CASSQAERAEQYF
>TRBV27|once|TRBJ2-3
CASSSLTGRPSTDTQYF
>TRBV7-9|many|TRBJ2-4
CASSALAGRSLAKNIQYF
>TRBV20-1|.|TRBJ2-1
CSARDAVGRGSTNEQFF
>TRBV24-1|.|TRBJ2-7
CATSDRLAGIYEQYF
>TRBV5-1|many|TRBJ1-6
CASSSVGRSSYNSPLHF
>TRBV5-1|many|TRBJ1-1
CASSWGQANTEAFF
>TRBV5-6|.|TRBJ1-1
CASSSHTGDYMNTEAFF
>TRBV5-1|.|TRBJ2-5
CASSPAIDNEQYF
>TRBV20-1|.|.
CSARESPDAGDEQYF
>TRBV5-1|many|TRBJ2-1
CASSPLTGGSEQFF
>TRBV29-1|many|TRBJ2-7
CSVKTGGRTYEQYF
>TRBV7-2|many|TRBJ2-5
CASSLVAGGTANQETQYF
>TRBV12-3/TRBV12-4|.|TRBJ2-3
CASSPRQGTQYF
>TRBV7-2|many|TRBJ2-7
CASSLASDRGTYEQYF
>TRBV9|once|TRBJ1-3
CASSVTGARGNTIYF
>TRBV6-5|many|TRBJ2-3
CASSYYPPRGDTQYF
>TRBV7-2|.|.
CASSRAGQGKVVAYEQYF
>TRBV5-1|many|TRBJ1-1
CASSLLENTEAFF
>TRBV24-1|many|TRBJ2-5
CATRDRGMETQYF
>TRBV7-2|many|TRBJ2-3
CASRTDRADTQYF
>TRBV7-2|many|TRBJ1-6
CASSLTGQGGSPLHF
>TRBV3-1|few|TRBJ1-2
CASSPNTGRGARGYTF
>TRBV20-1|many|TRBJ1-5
CSATDNPNQPQHF
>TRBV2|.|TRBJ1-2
CASSFLMGGYTF
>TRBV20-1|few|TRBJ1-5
CSARGDRGDGPQHF
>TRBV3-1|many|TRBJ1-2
CASSQYTGGGGYTF
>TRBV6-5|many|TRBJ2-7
CASTGKETYEQYF
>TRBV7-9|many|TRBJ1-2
CASSGPGQGRKGYTF
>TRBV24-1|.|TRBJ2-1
CATSGRETSAQNEQFF
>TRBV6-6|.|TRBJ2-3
CASSYSKGAGGTDTQYF
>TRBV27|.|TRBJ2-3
CASSLYGAVSTDTQYF
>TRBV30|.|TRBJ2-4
CAWGGMPNIQYF
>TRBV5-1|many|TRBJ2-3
CASSRIGLAGGSDTQYF
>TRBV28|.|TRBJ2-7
CASRGGGTNNEQYF
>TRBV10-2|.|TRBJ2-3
CASSDPGLAGGTDTQYF
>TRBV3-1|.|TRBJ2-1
CASSQRRLVTQFF
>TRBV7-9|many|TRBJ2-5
CASRNLEAERDKTQYF
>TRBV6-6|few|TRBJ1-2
CASSYIRSLREVGYTF
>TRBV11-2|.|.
CASSWVRETQYF
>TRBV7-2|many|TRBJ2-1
CASSGGGLAGARFEQFF
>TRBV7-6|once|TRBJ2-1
CASSSQPGGSGNEQFF
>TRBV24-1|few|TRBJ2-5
CATSDLGAGRGETQYF
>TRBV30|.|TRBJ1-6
CAWSVHRDNSPLHF
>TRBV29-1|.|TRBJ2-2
CSVLNRRGTATGERFF
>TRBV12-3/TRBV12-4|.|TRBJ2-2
CASSLGLPGGANTGELFF
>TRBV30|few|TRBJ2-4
CAWSPTAGGDIQYF
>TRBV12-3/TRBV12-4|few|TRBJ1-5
CASSRGIINQPQHF
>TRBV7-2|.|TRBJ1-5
CASSLVWTEDQPQHF
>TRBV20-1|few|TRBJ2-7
CSARMRGGSYEQYF
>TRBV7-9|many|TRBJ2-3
CASSKVGGTDTQYF
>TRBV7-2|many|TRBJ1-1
CASSLAGTKTEAFF
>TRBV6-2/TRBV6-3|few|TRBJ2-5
CASSFAGGAASETQYF
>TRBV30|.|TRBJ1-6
CACRDRDYNSPLHF
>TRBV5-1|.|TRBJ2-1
CASSKYAGLAGGSSYNEQFF
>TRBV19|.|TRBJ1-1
CASTRDIRAEAFF
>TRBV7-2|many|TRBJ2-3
CASSLVGGAGTDTQYF
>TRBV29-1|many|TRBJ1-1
CSVSDRNTEAFF
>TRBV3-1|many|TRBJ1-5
CASSQDPNYQPQHF